This T cell receptor (beta chain) was identified in a study of T cell responses to AZD1222 COVID-19 vaccine. This CDR3 comprises 17 residues. Between the trimmed V and J ends, which lost 0 bases and 3 bases, there was a span of 16 bases. In germline, CDR1 is SGHRS, CDR2 YFSETQ. Points from the study as a whole: Females made up more of the donors, who were largely white British, and clonal diversity may have come out too low.

Comment on this clone: Its antigen remains unknown.

Clones were sequenced by immunoSEQ multiplex PCR, and TCRdb holds only the in-frame ones, with some missing. This table holds 140,000 or so clones, 90% to 95% found once. The J gene is TRBJ2-1, the V gene TRBV5-1, with a tentative D call TRBD1 (5 bases). The TCR was taken from an adult who had recovered from COVID-19. This specimen was peripheral blood, taken after recovery from COVID-19. CDR3 amino acids: CASSLEGLGADYNEQFF. CDR3 in DNA: TGCGCCAGCAGCTTGGAGGGGCTAGGGGCCGACTACAATGAGCAGTTCTTC.